This T cell receptor beta chain is from a study of shared clonotypes between healthy human individuals. Turning to the study itself: Samples came from a couple of female and a few male donors aged 18 to 49.

The CDR3 has 18 residues. The germline V and J ends were trimmed by 4 bases and 0 bases, with 19 bases remaining between them. Germline loops: CDR1 GTSNPN, CDR2 SVGIG (reference sequence). Sequencing was performed with immunoSEQ multiplex PCR; in TCRdb, only in-frame clones are kept and a portion is missing. The sample lists some 2,500,000 clones, under 95% occurring once. Notes on the study in general: Generation probability values for non-shared clonotypes were lower than those for clonotypes shared by all four donors.

For this clone: Its target is unknown.

The sequence derives from a man aged 18 to 30 in good health. Some clones in this sample may be carry-over from other donors' samples. The J gene is TRBJ1-6, the V gene TRBV30, with TRBD1 as a possible D gene (5 bases). The source material was naive CD4+ T cells from PBMCs. Subset meaning: CD45RA+ positively selected. In DNA form, the CDR3 reads TGTGCCTGGAAGGTCAGGAGGGGTGGCAGCTCCTATAATTCACCCCTCCACTTT. It encodes CAWKVRRGGSSYNSPLHF. Full variable domain (missing parts from reference TRBV30 and TRBJ1-6): SQTIHQWPATLVQPVGSPLSLECTVEGTSNPNLYWYRQAAGRGLQLLFYSVGIGQISSEVPQNLSASRPQDRQFILSSKKLLLSDSGFYLCAWKVRRGGSSYNSPLHFGNGTRLTVT.